This TCR beta chain comes out of a study of cytomegalovirus exposure and HLA in healthy donors. To note about this clone: The antigen is undetermined.

The study's findings and limits: There were three CMV-associated chains whose specificity for CMV antigens was confirmed in vitro.

Assay: immunoSEQ multiplex PCR; the TCRdb copy retains only in-frame clones and omits some. The table includes roughly 130,000 clones, 88% detected once. This receptor was taken from a young man in good health and CMV-seronegative. Input material: PBMCs.

The CDR3 DNA reads as TGTGCTAGTGGTTATGGACAGGGTCAGCCCCAGCATTTT. Amino acid sequence: CASGYGQGQPQHF. The chain joins TRBV12-5 to TRBJ1-5; TRBD1 agrees at 8 bases. The CDR3 runs to 13 residues. Unmatched junction bases numbered 2, after V lost 4 bases and J lost 6 bases. Germline-derived CDR1 and CDR2 are LGHNT and FRNRAP.